The 17 T cell receptor beta chains reported below all come from one sample, sequenced in a study of blood T cell repertoires in COVID-19. Some clones are missing from TCRdb's copy, which holds only in-frame ones; the method was immunoSEQ multiplex PCR. The data contain 85,000 to 110,000 clones, about 90% of them singletons. The sample comprised peripheral blood. The receptor set was obtained from a human donor in a cohort sampled during active COVID-19.

The chain has TRBV13 and TRBJ1-6, with a tentative D call TRBD1 (6 bases). Trimming left V 4 bases short and J 3 bases short, with 16 bases between. The CDR3 totals 17 residues. The germline V gene encodes CDR1 PRHDT and CDR2 FYEKMQ (reference sequence). CDR3 nucleotide sequence: TGTGCCAGCAGCTCAGTACGGGGGGCCGACTATAATTCACCCCTCCACTTT. Residues: CASSSVRGADYNSPLHF.

The chain combines TRBV7-9 with TRBJ2-1; a possible D gene is TRBD1 (6 bases). The CDR3 runs 15 residues. Germline V gives CDR1 SEHNR, CDR2 FQNEAQ (reference sequence). V shed 4 bases and J shed 4 bases, with 14 bases lying between them. The CDR3 loop is CASSSPLGQYNEQFF. The DNA for the CDR3 is TGTGCCAGCAGCTCACCCTTAGGACAGTACAATGAGCAGTTCTTC.

This chain joins TRBV7-9 and TRBJ2-5, with TRBD1 matching 7 bases. The germline V gene encodes CDR1 SEHNR and CDR2 FQNEAQ (reference sequence). The V and J ends lost 5 bases and 2 bases, in that order; junction bases with no gene match: 2. This CDR3 has 13 amino acids. DNA for the CDR3: TGTGCCAGCAGCGCACAGGGGCAAGAGACCCAGTACTTC. It specifies CASSAQGQETQYF.

The chain joins TRBV30 to TRBJ2-1; 8 nucleotides line up with TRBD2. The V gene end was trimmed by 1 base and the J gene end by 2 bases; junction bases not matched to a gene: 10. The CDR3 totals 17 residues. Germline V gives CDR1 GTSNPN, CDR2 SVGIG (reference sequence). CDR3 in DNA: TGTGCCTGGAGTGACCCTGTAGGACTAGCTCCCTACAATGAGCAGTTCTTC. This encodes CAWSDPVGLAPYNEQFF.

The rearrangement uses TRBV7-9 and TRBJ1-3, with unresolved D. The CDR3 spans 13 residues. V shed 5 bases and J shed 3 bases, with 8 bases lying between them. CDR1 is SEHNR, CDR2 FQNEAQ, per germline (reference sequence). The CDR3 loop reads CASSRYGGNTIYF. As DNA, the CDR3 is TGTGCCAGCAGCCGATACGGTGGAAACACCATATATTTT.

In its sample, this clone was seen once. This chain connects TRBV3-1 (or the pseudogene TRBV3-2) to TRBJ2-7, with D perhaps TRBD2 (6 bases). The germline V gene encodes CDR1 LGHDT and CDR2 YNNKEL (reference sequence). This CDR3 region has 14 residues. The ends were cut back, 5 bases at V and 2 bases at J, with 13 bases in the middle. The CDR3 spells CASSEGLLTYEQYF. CDR3 sequence (DNA): TGTGCCAGCAGCGAGGGACTTCTTACCTACGAGCAGTACTTC.

The chain links TRBV5-7 to TRBJ1-5; no clear D. TRBV5-7 is reported as an ORF; its role is uncertain. The germline V and J ends were trimmed by 2 bases and 3 bases, with 15 bases remaining between them. The CDR3 runs 16 residues. The CDR3 is CASSLFDGVPNQPQHF. In DNA, the CDR3 is TGTGCCAGCAGCTTATTCGACGGGGTACCCAATCAGCCCCAGCATTTT.

The V gene is TRBV23-1, the J gene TRBJ1-5; weak D call: TRBD1 (5 bases). TRBV23-1 is designated an ORF whose function remains uncertain. Trimming removed 4 bases from V and 2 bases from J, with 21 bases in between. The CDR3 sequence is 18 residues long. CDR3 in DNA: TGCGCCAGCAGTCGGCCGGGGAGGGGAGGGGATCGCAATCAGCCCCAGCATTTT. The encoded protein is CASSRPGRGGDRNQPQHF.

In this sample, this clone turned up once. The chain combines TRBV27 with TRBJ2-1; 8 bases are shared with TRBD1. Germline values: CDR1 MNHEY, CDR2 SMNVEV (reference sequence). Trimming took 4 bases from V and 0 from J; bases not matched to a gene: 5. The CDR3 sequence is 16 residues long. CDR3 DNA: TGTGCCAGCAGTTCTAGGGACAGGAGCTCCTACAATGAGCAGTTCTTC. This sequence encodes CASSSRDRSSYNEQFF.

The chain couples TRBV6-5 to TRBJ1-2; D may be TRBD1 (6 bases). V was trimmed by 2 bases and J by 6 bases, leaving 13 bases between them. Germline CDR1 reads MNHEY; CDR2 reads SVGAGI. This CDR3 has 14 residues. CDR3 in amino acids: CASSYQLTGNGYTF. The CDR3 coding sequence is TGTGCCAGCAGTTACCAACTTACAGGGAATGGCTACACCTTC.

This clone was found many times. The chain uses TRBV7-9 and TRBJ2-3; a possible D gene is TRBD1 (5 bases). In germline, CDR1 is SEHNR, CDR2 FQNEAQ (reference sequence). Trimming removed 5 bases at V and 2 bases at J, with 17 bases between. The CDR3 sequence is 16 residues long. In DNA, the CDR3 is TGTGCCAGCAGCCCCTTTAGGGCTGGGGCCACAGATACGCAGTATTTT. Translating gives CASSPFRAGATDTQYF.

The rearrangement joins TRBV10-2 to TRBJ2-3, with D possibly being TRBD2 (6 bases). V gave up 6 bases and J gave up 1 base, with 11 bases separating them. CDR1 and CDR2 from the germline V gene are WSHSY and SAAADI. The CDR3 length is 14 residues. The CDR3 sequence is CASRNSGRTDTQYF. In DNA form, the CDR3 reads TGCGCCAGCAGAAATAGCGGTCGCACAGATACGCAGTATTTT.

This rearrangement joins TRBV29-1 to TRBJ2-1, with D maybe TRBD2 (6 bases). The V end was cut by 4 bases, the J end by 7 bases, with 8 bases between. Germline assignment: CDR1 SQVTM and CDR2 ANQGSEA. The CDR3 totals 11 residues. DNA for the CDR3: TGCAGCGTTGTCGGGGGAAATGAGCAGTTCTTC. It specifies CSVVGGNEQFF.

The rearrangement links TRBV9 to TRBJ2-5; 8 nucleotides agree with TRBD2. The CDR3 is 17 amino acids. J gave up 1 base and V 4 bases, and 12 bases lay outside the gene matches. Germline-derived CDR1 and CDR2 are SGDLS and YYNGEE. The CDR3 is CASSSSGSSGAQETQYF. Written as DNA, the CDR3 is TGTGCCAGCAGCTCCTCCGGGAGTAGCGGGGCCCAAGAGACCCAGTACTTC.

The chain uses TRBV21-1 and TRBJ1-2. TRBV21-1 represents a pseudogene. The CDR3 extends over 14 amino acids. As DNA, the CDR3 is TGTGCCAGCGCTCGAAGGGAGGACCGCCGCGGCTACACCTTC. The encoded protein is CASARREDRRGYTF.

The J gene is TRBJ2-1, the V gene TRBV27, with 10 bases that match TRBD2. V lost 4 bases, J lost 6 bases, and 6 bases stayed unmatched. The length of the CDR3 is 15 residues. Per germline, CDR1 MNHEY and CDR2 SMNVEV (reference sequence). This CDR3 is CASSSLAGRPNEQFF. The CDR3 DNA reads TGTGCCAGCAGTTCACTAGCGGGAAGACCCAATGAGCAGTTCTTC.

The table lists this clone with a few counts. The chain has TRBV24-1 and TRBJ2-1, with 13 bases that match TRBD2. Germline CDR1 and CDR2: KGHDR and SFDVKD. Germline trimming cut 4 bases from V and 7 bases from J; bases unmatched to any gene: 9. The CDR3 is 17 residues long. The CDR3: CATSDVTGTSGENEQFF. CDR3 DNA: TGTGCCACCAGTGACGTGACCGGGACTAGCGGGGAGAATGAGCAGTTCTTC.